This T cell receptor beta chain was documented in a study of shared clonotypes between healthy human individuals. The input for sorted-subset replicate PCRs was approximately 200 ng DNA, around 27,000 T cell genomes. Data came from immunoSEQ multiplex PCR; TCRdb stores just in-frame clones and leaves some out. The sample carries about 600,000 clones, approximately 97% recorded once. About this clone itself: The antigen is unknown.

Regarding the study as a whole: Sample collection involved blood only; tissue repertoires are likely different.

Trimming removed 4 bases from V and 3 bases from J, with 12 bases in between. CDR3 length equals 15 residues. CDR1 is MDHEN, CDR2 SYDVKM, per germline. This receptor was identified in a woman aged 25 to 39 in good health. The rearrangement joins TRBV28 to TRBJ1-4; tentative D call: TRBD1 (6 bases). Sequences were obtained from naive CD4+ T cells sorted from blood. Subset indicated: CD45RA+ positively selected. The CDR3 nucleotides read TGTGCCAGCAGTTCCCTACAGGGACCTAATGAAAAACTGTTTTTT. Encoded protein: CASSSLQGPNEKLFF.